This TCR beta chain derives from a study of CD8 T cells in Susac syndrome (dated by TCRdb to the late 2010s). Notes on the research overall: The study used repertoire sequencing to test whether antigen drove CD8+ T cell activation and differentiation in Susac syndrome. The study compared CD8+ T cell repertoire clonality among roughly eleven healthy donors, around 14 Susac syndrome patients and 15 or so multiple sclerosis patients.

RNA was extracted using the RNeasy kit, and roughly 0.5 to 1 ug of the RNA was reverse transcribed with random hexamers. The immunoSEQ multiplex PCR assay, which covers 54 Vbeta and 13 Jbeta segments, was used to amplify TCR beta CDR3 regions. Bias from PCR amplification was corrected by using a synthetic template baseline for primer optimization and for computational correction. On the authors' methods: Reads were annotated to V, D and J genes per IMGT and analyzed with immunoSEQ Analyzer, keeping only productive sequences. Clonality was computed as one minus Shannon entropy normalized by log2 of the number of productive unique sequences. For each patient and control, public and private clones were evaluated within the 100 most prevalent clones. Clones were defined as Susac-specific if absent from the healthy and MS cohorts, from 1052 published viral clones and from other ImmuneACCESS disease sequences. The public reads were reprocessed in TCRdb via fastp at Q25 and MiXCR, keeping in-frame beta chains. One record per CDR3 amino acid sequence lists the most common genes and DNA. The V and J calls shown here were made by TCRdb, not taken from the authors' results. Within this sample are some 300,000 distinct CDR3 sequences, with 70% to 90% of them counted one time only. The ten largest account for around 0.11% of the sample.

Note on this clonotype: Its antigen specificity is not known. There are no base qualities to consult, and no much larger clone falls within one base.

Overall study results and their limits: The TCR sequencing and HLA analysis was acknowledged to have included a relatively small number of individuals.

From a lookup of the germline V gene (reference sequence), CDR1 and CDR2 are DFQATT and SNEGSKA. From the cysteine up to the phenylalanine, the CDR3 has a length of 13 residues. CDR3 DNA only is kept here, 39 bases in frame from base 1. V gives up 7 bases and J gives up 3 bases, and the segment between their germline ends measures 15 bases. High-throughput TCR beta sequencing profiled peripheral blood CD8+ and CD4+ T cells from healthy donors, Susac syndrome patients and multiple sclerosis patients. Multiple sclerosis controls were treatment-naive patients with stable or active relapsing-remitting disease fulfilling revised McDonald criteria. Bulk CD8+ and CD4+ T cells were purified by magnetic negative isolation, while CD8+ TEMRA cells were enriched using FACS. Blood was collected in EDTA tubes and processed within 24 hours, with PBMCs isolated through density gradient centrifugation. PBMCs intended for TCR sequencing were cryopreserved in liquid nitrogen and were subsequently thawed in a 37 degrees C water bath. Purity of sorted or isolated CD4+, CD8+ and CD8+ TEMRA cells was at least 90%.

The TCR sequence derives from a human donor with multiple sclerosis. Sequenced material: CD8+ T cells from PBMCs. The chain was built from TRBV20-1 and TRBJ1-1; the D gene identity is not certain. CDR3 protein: CSVRGSAYTEAFF. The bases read TGCAGTGTCCGGGGATCGGCGTACACTGAAGCTTTCTTT.